This T cell receptor (beta chain) was recorded in a study of T cell responses to AZD1222 COVID-19 vaccine (dated by TCRdb to the early 2020s). In terms of the full investigation: AZD1222 recipients with second doses at about 4 weeks or about 12 weeks were pooled, because spike-specific TCR depth and breadth did not differ between schedules. TCR sequencing was performed for roughly 250 trial participants, of whom roughly 200 were given two doses of AZD1222 and about 25 were given two doses of MenACWY control vaccine. Trial participants were enrolled by age into 18-55, 56-69 and 70-plus year subgroups, with about 150, 28 and 57 TCR-sequenced participants respectively. Findings and caveats that apply to the study as a whole: CD4 TCRs associated with the vaccine covered the entire spike protein, and the dominant responses were in regions 160-218 and 743-854. Reportedly, almost half of the unique spike-specific TCRs recognized epitopes lying outside the regions that are mutated in the B.1.351 and B.1.1.7 variants. Participants were mostly white British and included more females than males, and it was suggested by the authors that clonal diversity may have been underestimated. After two AZD1222 doses, both the breadth and the depth of spike-specific TCRs were significantly higher than at day 0 and than in MenACWY recipients. Conclusions about previously exposed vaccinees are limited because only 6 or 7 AZD1222 recipients were SARS-CoV-2 seropositive at baseline. No day 14 peak-response samples were available, so repertoires were characterized only after the peak T cell response. In the small 56-69-year group, the increase in depth fell short of significance, most likely because of low power.

The time point label on this specimen signifies: baseline before first vaccination. Vaccinee samples came from UK trials COV001 and COV002, including a single-blind randomized controlled phase 2/3 trial of AZD1222 (ChAdOx1 nCoV-19) in healthy adults. For TCRbeta chain sequencing, PBMC samples were collected from trial participants at day 0 and at day 28 after the second dose. Taken from cysteine to phenylalanine, the CDR3 has 16 residues. The DNA shown is the 48-base CDR3, in frame from base 1. The CDR1 and CDR2 encoded by the germline V gene are SGHTA and FQGNSA. V is pruned by 4 bases and J by 6 bases, leaving 9 bases of the junction without a gene match. The CDR3 regions of human TCRbeta chains were analyzed by immunosequencing. The authors processed their data as follows. Repertoire TCRs were checked for matches against a reference library of SARS-CoV-2-specific TCRs that had been generated using the MIRA antigen-specificity platform. Breadth was defined as the fraction of unique TCRs that were SARS-CoV-2-associated. Depth was defined as the fraction of total T cells that were SARS-CoV-2-associated. Each spike-specific TCR was assigned to its reactive spike region and to a CD4 or CD8 class using the MIRA data. Log10-transformed breadth and depth values were compared by one-way ANOVA with Sidak's multiple comparisons tests. Entries here come from immuneACCESS through TCRdb and include only in-frame sequences with V and J called. Some clones fail to appear in such tables; in the studies checked, an unresolved V gene covers under half of the shortfall, and the cause of the remainder is unknown. V, J and clone size were drawn from that table, and D and trimming were deduced from the DNA. The sample profile shows more than 35,000 clones; 83% of them were found once. The ten largest clonotypes hold roughly half of the sample.

A remark on this clone: Its target antigen remains unknown. Base quality data are lacking; no much larger clone is found one base away.

The V and J genes are TRBV7-2 and TRBJ2-3; 11 bases in the junction line up with TRBD1. This sequence originates from an adult in good health. The source material was peripheral blood, sampled on day 0 of AZD1222 vaccination. CDR3 loop: CASSSRSGQGVDTQYF. The base sequence is TGTGCCAGCAGCTCAAGGTCGGGACAGGGGGTCGATACGCAGTATTTT.